One and the same sample provided the 30 T cell receptor beta chains below, sequenced in a study of T cells after posttransplantation cyclophosphamide. Profiling relied on immunoSEQ multiplex PCR, and the TCRdb table lists in-frame clones only, not all of them. The table has around 30,000 clones, 70% to 90% seen once. The sequencing sample was made of PBMCs. The receptor set was obtained from a woman aged 40 to 50 with a blood cancer, CMV-positive, and with a related stem cell donor.

V gene TRBV19 combines with J gene TRBJ1-2; D uncertain. Between the trimmed V and J ends, which lost 6 bases and 8 bases, there was a span of 13 bases. CDR3 size: 12 residues. The germline CDR1 and CDR2 sequences are LNHDA and SQIVND (reference sequence). CDR3 in DNA: TGTGCCAGTAGCCAACCTCCAGGAGGCTACACCTTC. Amino acid sequence: CASSQPPGGYTF.

In DNA form, the CDR3 reads TGTGCCAGCAGCCAAAGGGGATACGAGCAGTACTTC. It translates to CASSQRGYEQYF. The J gene is TRBJ2-7, the V gene TRBV6-6; D might be TRBD1 (5 bases). This CDR3 spans 12 amino acids. Germline V gives CDR1 MNHNY, CDR2 SVGAGI (reference sequence). The germline V and J ends were trimmed by 6 bases and 4 bases, with 10 bases remaining between them.

The chain employs TRBV2 and TRBJ2-3; D is perhaps TRBD2 (7 bases). Per germline, CDR1 SNHLY and CDR2 FYNNEI. Between the trimmed V and J ends, which lost 11 bases and 0 bases, there was a span of 21 bases. The CDR3 sequence is 16 residues long. The DNA of the CDR3 is TGTGCCGTCTCGTGGGGGGCGGGGGAAAGCACAGATACGCAGTATTTT. Translated, it gives CAVSWGAGESTDTQYF.

The J gene is TRBJ1-1, the V gene TRBV14; D is possibly TRBD1 (5 bases). CDR1 is SGHDN, CDR2 FVKESK, per germline. CDR3 length: 14 residues. Trimming stripped 3 bases from V and 1 base from J, with 9 bases between. CDR3 nucleotides: TGTGCCAGCAGCCACCTGGGGCGGAACACTGAAGCTTTCTTT. Translated: CASSHLGRNTEAFF.

The chain is built from TRBV5-5 and TRBJ1-5; a weak D match, TRBD1 (5 bases). Trimming pared 1 base from V and 1 base from J, leaving 12 bases between. CDR1 is SGHKS and CDR2 is YYEKEE in the germline V gene (reference sequence). This CDR3 has 16 residues. The DNA for the CDR3 is TGTGCCAGCAGCTTGCGGCAGGGTCTCAGCAATCAGCCCCAGCATTTT. Translated, it gives CASSLRQGLSNQPQHF.

V and J are TRBV5-6 and TRBJ2-5, with a possible D match to TRBD2 (5 bases). The CDR3 runs 15 residues. The germline V gene encodes CDR1 SGHDT and CDR2 YYEEEE. The germline V and J ends were trimmed by 6 bases and 0 bases, with 15 bases remaining between them. CDR3 sequence: CASTTGSAYQETQYF. CDR3 nucleotides: TGTGCCAGCACCACGGGGTCAGCCTACCAAGAGACCCAGTACTTC.

This chain links TRBV27 with TRBJ1-2; 7 bases are a match to TRBD1. V was clipped by 4 bases and J by 7 bases; unmatched bases: 12. Germline CDR1 MNHEY, CDR2 SMNVEV (reference sequence). This CDR3 has 15 amino acids. CDR3 sequence: CASSSHTGALVGYTF. Written as DNA, the CDR3 is TGTGCCAGCAGTTCCCACACAGGGGCCCTAGTTGGCTACACCTTC.

This chain connects TRBV7-8 to TRBJ2-5, with a tentative D call TRBD1 (5 bases). Germline CDR1 reads SGHVS; CDR2 reads FQNEAQ. Trimming pared 4 bases from V and 2 bases from J, leaving 8 bases between. This CDR3 comprises 13 residues. The CDR3 nucleotides read TGTGCCAGCAGCTCAGGACAACAAGAGACCCAGTACTTC. This translates into CASSSGQQETQYF.

The chain employs TRBV7-3 and TRBJ2-7, with a tentative D call TRBD2 (5 bases). The CDR3 has 14 amino acids. Germline-derived CDR1 and CDR2 are SGHTA and FQGTGA. The germline V and J ends were trimmed by 4 bases and 4 bases, with 14 bases remaining between them. CDR3 coding DNA: TGTGCCAGCAGCTACGGGCCGGGGAATTACGAGCAGTACTTC. Its protein is CASSYGPGNYEQYF.

The chain joins TRBV7-9 to TRBJ1-1, with unresolved D. Germline V lookup: CDR1 SEHNR, CDR2 FQNEAQ (reference sequence). The CDR3 loop spans 14 amino acids. Trimming removed 5 bases from V and 5 bases from J, with 15 bases in between. In nucleotides, the CDR3 is TGTGCCAGCAGCCCCGATGGGAGAGGGACTGAAGCTTTCTTT. Translation gives CASSPDGRGTEAFF. Full variable domain (rest looked up from reference TRBV7-9 and TRBJ1-1): DTGVSQNPRHKITKRGQNVTFRCDPISEHNRLYWYRQTLGQGPEFLTYFQNEAQLEKSRLLSDRFSAERPKGSFSTLEIQRTEQGDSAMYLCASSPDGRGTEAFFGQGTRLTVV.

This clone was counted a single time. V is TRBV7-6 and J is TRBJ1-4; 9 positions agree with TRBD1. Germline values: CDR1 SGHVS, CDR2 FNYEAQ. The CDR3 consists of 14 residues. Trimming cost V 4 bases and J 9 bases; bases outside gene matches: 6. CDR3 amino acids: CASSSGTGPKKLFF. The CDR3 DNA follows: TGTGCCAGCAGCTCCGGGACAGGGCCTAAAAAACTGTTTTTT.

V gene TRBV6-5 combines with J gene TRBJ2-7, with TRBD1 matching 9 bases. V dropped 0 bases and J dropped 7; count of bases not matched to a gene: 7. This CDR3 spans 15 amino acids. Per germline, CDR1 MNHEY and CDR2 SVGAGI. The CDR3 nucleotides read TGTGCCAGCAGTTACTCGCTACAGGGGGCGAGGGAGCAGTACTTC. This codes for CASSYSLQGAREQYF.

The rearrangement joins TRBV7-6 to TRBJ1-4; 7 bases align to TRBD1. The junction had 5 bases not matched to a gene; V was cut back by 5 bases and J by 5 bases. The CDR3 consists of 14 residues. CDR1 is SGHVS and CDR2 is FNYEAQ in the germline V gene. This CDR3 reads CASSPGQINEKLFF. In nucleotides, the CDR3 is TGTGCCAGCAGCCCGGGACAGATAAATGAAAAACTGTTTTTT. Full variable domain (rest looked up from reference TRBV7-6 and TRBJ1-4): GAGVSQSPRYKVTKRGQDVALRCDPISGHVSLYWYRQALGQGPEFLTYFNYEAQQDKSGLPNDRFSAERPEGSISTLTIQRTEQRDSAMYRCASSPGQINEKLFFGSGTQLSVL.

This clone has a single count. J is TRBJ2-7 and V is TRBV7-9; 7 bases agree with TRBD1. The CDR3 totals 13 residues. J was trimmed by 7 bases and V by 4 bases; bases with no gene match: 7. Germline-derived CDR1 and CDR2 are SEHNR and FQNEAQ (reference sequence). Here the CDR3 reads CASSSGQKVEQYF. CDR3 in DNA: TGTGCCAGCAGCTCGGGACAGAAAGTGGAGCAGTACTTC.

The chain uses TRBV6-1 and TRBJ2-7; D is possibly TRBD1 (6 bases). Germline V lookup: CDR1 MNHNS, CDR2 SASEGT. The CDR3 spans 14 residues. Trimming took 4 bases from V and 2 from J, leaving 12 bases between them. The CDR3 DNA reads as TGTGCCAGCAGTGTAGGGGGTCCCCCCTACGAGCAGTACTTC. It specifies CASSVGGPPYEQYF.

The rearrangement joins TRBV5-8 to TRBJ2-7; a weak D match, TRBD2 (5 bases). Trimming took off 2 bases at V and 2 bases at J, with 8 bases between the two ends. This CDR3 region has 13 residues. Germline lookup yields CDR1 SGHTS and CDR2 YDEGEE. As DNA, the CDR3 is TGTGCCAGCAGCTTTGGAGGTCCCTACGAGCAGTACTTC. Translation gives CASSFGGPYEQYF.

The rearrangement links TRBV13 to TRBJ2-1, with 8 bases matching TRBD1. Germline V gives CDR1 PRHDT, CDR2 FYEKMQ (reference sequence). The V and J ends lost 5 bases and 1 base, in that order; junction bases with no gene match: 10. The CDR3 is 17 amino acids. This CDR3 is CASSATTGDLSYNEQFF. Written as DNA, the CDR3 is TGTGCCAGCAGCGCGACGACAGGGGACCTTTCCTACAATGAGCAGTTCTTC.

CDR3 in amino acids: CATSRDKKAGEAFF. The CDR3 DNA is TGTGCCACCAGCAGAGATAAAAAGGCAGGGGAAGCTTTCTTT. The chain combines TRBV15 with TRBJ1-1; tentative D call: TRBD1 (5 bases). With 0 bases removed from V and 8 bases from J, the gap between germline ends came to 13 bases. The CDR3 runs 14 residues. Germline V gene lookup returns CDR1 LNHNV and CDR2 YYDKDF (reference sequence).

The chain couples TRBV13 to TRBJ1-2, with D perhaps TRBD1 (6 bases). V was pared by 0 bases and J by 4 bases, with 9 bases between. CDR3 length: 14 amino acids. Per the germline V gene, CDR1 is PRHDT and CDR2 is FYEKMQ (reference sequence). The DNA of the CDR3 is TGTGCCAGCAGCTTAGGACAGGGCTCCTATGGCTACACCTTC. Translation gives CASSLGQGSYGYTF.

A few counts support this clone. The chain carries TRBV4-1 and TRBJ2-1, with 10 positions matching TRBD1. The V and J ends lost 4 bases and 9 bases, in that order; junction bases with no gene match: 9. CDR1 MGHRA and CDR2 YSYEKL come from the germline V gene. The CDR3 runs 15 residues. The CDR3 is CASSPRETGGAEQFF. The CDR3 DNA reads TGCGCCAGCAGCCCCCGGGAGACAGGGGGCGCTGAGCAGTTCTTC.

This clone was detected only a few times. The chain combines TRBV7-2 with TRBJ2-1; no firm D call. The V and J ends lost 2 bases and 8 bases respectively, with 7 bases between them. The V gene's germline CDR1 is SGHTA and CDR2 FQGNSA. CDR3 length equals 12 residues. Here the CDR3 DNA reads TGTGCCAGCAGCTTAATTCGGGATGAGCAGTTCTTC. It translates to CASSLIRDEQFF.

The chain couples TRBV29-1 to TRBJ2-1; 10 nucleotides line up with TRBD2. The CDR3 has 14 amino acids. In germline, CDR1 is SQVTM, CDR2 ANQGSEA. V trimming: 4 bases; J trimming: 2 bases; junction bases outside the gene matches: 2. In nucleotides, the CDR3 is TGCAGCGTTGGTCTAGCGGGGGCCTACAATGAGCAGTTCTTC. It translates to CSVGLAGAYNEQFF.

This clone was detected only once. This chain connects TRBV4-3 to TRBJ1-6; 7 nucleotides match TRBD1. Germline V gives CDR1 LGHNA, CDR2 YSLEER. This CDR3 has 19 residues. The junction had 14 bases not matched to a gene; V was cut back by 1 base and J by 5 bases. CDR3 region: CASSQGLVGTVADNSPLHF. Here the CDR3 DNA reads TGCGCCAGCAGCCAAGGATTGGTAGGGACAGTGGCGGATAATTCACCCCTCCACTTT.

This clone was observed once. The chain is built from TRBV4-1 and TRBJ2-1, with TRBD2 matching 9 bases. Unmatched junction bases numbered 6, after V lost 2 bases and J lost 1 base. From germline, CDR1 is MGHRA and CDR2 YSYEKL. The CDR3 runs 17 residues. The CDR3 loop reads CASSQNPSGESYNEQFF. The CDR3 DNA sequence: TGCGCCAGCAGCCAAAACCCTAGCGGGGAATCCTACAATGAGCAGTTCTTC.

This chain connects TRBV23-1 to TRBJ2-1; TRBD2 agrees at 12 bases. TRBV23-1 carries the ORF label, with uncertain function. The trim removed 2 bases at V and 5 bases at J, leaving 7 bases unmatched. The CDR3 contains 17 residues. This CDR3 is CASSQPRTSGDHNEQFF. Written as DNA, the CDR3 is TGCGCCAGCAGTCAACCCCGGACTAGCGGGGACCACAATGAGCAGTTCTTC.

CDR3 sequence (DNA): TGTGCCAGCAGCCAAGCTGGAGCGGGGGGGCCATACAATGAGCAGTTCTTC. This codes for CASSQAGAGGPYNEQFF. V is TRBV4-2 and J is TRBJ2-1, with 10 bases that match TRBD2. The CDR3 is 17 amino acids. The V gene's germline CDR1 is LGHNA and CDR2 YNFKEQ. J lost 4 bases, V lost 1 base, and 7 bases had no gene match.

DNA of the CDR3: TGCGCCAGCAGCCCCAGGACAGGGGGCAATGAGCAGTTCTTC. As protein: CASSPRTGGNEQFF. The chain links TRBV4-1 to TRBJ2-1; 10 nucleotides match TRBD1. V gave up 4 bases and J gave up 6 bases; unmatched junction bases: 3. The CDR3 totals 14 residues. Germline CDR1 and CDR2: MGHRA and YSYEKL.

The V call is TRBV10-3, the J call TRBJ2-5, with TRBD2 matching 11 bases. Germline V gene lookup returns CDR1 ENHRY and CDR2 SYGVKD. With V trimmed by 8 bases and J by 4 bases, 15 bases remained unmatched. The CDR3 contains 17 residues. This CDR3 reads CAIRGGGSGGATETQYF. CDR3 bases: TGTGCCATCCGCGGAGGGGGTAGCGGGGGGGCAACAGAGACCCAGTACTTC.

V gene TRBV7-9 combines with J gene TRBJ2-7; maybe TRBD2 (6 bases). The CDR3 is made up of 13 amino acids. The V end was cut by 6 bases, the J end by 6 bases, with 15 bases between. CDR1 is SEHNR, CDR2 FQNEAQ, per germline (reference sequence). CDR3 residues: CASSLTVGGEQYF. As DNA, the CDR3 is TGTGCCAGCAGTCTTACGGTGGGAGGCGAGCAGTACTTC. Combining the CDR3 with reference TRBV7-9 and TRBJ2-7 gives the whole variable domain DTGVSQNPRHKITKRGQNVTFRCDPISEHNRLYWYRQTLGQGPEFLTYFQNEAQLEKSRLLSDRFSAERPKGSFSTLEIQRTEQGDSAMYLCASSLTVGGEQYFGPGTRLTVT.

The chain is built from TRBV4-3 and TRBJ1-2; 7 bases line up with TRBD1. Germline V gene sequence: CDR1 LGHNA, CDR2 YSLEER. The ends lost 1 base at V and 7 bases at J; junction bases unmatched: 9. The CDR3 contains 15 residues. The CDR3: CASSQGLQGSGGYTF. Here the CDR3 DNA reads TGCGCCAGCAGCCAAGGATTACAGGGGAGCGGTGGCTACACCTTC.